This T cell receptor (beta chain) was identified in a study of OX40 agonist ivuxolimab in advanced cancers. Study at large: Among those enrolled, mean age was around 60 years (range roughly 20 to 85) and roughly 84% were male.

Profiled with immunoSEQ multiplex PCR; TCRdb holds only in-frame clones, not every one. The sample shows approximately 100,000 clones, 91% of them seen only once. With regard to this clone: What it recognizes is unknown.

Overall study findings and caveats: Specificity for antigen went undetermined in the expanded peripheral T cells. Dosing at 0.1 to 3.0 mg/kg was accompanied by clonal expansion of CD4+ and CD8+ blood T cells by week 6.

Trimming left V 7 bases short and J 5 bases short, with 20 bases between. Germline V gene lookup returns CDR1 MNHNY and CDR2 SVGAGI (reference sequence). This CDR3 region has 15 residues. The chain recombines TRBV6-6 with TRBJ2-5; D may be TRBD2 (6 bases). This receptor was obtained from an adult with an advanced solid tumor such as melanoma, head and neck, liver or kidney cancer. This sample comprised CD4+ or CD8+ T cells sorted from blood, obtained in a trial of the OX40 agonist ivuxolimab. This chain's CDR3 is CASTWKGAGYETQYF. For the CDR3, the DNA is TGTGCCAGCACCTGGAAGGGAGCGGGCTACGAGACCCAGTACTTC.